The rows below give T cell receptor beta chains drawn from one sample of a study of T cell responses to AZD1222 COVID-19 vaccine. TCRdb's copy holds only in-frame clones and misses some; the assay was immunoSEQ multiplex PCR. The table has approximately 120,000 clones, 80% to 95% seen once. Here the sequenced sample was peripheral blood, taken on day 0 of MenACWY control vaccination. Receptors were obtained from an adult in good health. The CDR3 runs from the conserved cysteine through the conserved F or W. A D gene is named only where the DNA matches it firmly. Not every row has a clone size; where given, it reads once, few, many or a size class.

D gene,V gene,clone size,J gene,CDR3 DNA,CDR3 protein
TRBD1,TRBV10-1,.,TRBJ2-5,TGCGCCAGCAGTAAACAGGGGGCGAGGGAGACCCAGTACTTC,CASSKQGARETQYF
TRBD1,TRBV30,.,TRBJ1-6,TGTGCCTGGAGGGGACAGGGGACCTATAATTCACCCCTCCACTTT,CAWRGQGTYNSPLHF
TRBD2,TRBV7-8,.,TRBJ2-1,TGTGCCAGCAGCCTTTCCGGACTAGCGGGGGGGTCTTTCTATGGTGAGCAGTTCTTC,CASSLSGLAGGSFYGEQFF
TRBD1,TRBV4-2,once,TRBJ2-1,TGTGCCAGCAGCCAACGGCAGGACAGGATGCATGAGCAGTTCTTC,CASSQRQDRMHEQFF
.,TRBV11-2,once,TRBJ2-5,TGTGCCAGCAGCTTAATTAAAGGAGGAGAGACCCAGTACTTC,CASSLIKGGETQYF
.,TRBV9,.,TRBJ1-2,TGTGCCAGCAGCAGGATCGAGGGTTATTATGGCTACACCTTC,CASSRIEGYYGYTF
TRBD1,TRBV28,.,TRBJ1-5,TGTGCCAGCAGAGGGGACAGGGGGAGCGGGGTACCCAATCAGCCCCAGCATTTT,CASRGDRGSGVPNQPQHF
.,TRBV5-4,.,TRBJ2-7,TGTGCCAGCAGCTTGGACAGGGACTACGAGCAGTACTTC,CASSLDRDYEQYF
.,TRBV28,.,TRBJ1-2,TGTGCCAGCAGTTACAACTCAGGGAGCTATGGCTACACCTTC,CASSYNSGSYGYTF
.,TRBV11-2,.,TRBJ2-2,TGTGCCAGCAGTAAACTAGTTGGGGCCGGGGAGCTGTTTTTT,CASSKLVGAGELFF
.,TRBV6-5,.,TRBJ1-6,TGTGCCAGCACCTACTCCAGAGATAATTCACCCCTCCACTTT,CASTYSRDNSPLHF
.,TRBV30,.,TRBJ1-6,TGTGCCTGGAGTGAGGGGGTGAGGTATTCACCCCTCCACTTT,CAWSEGVRYSPLHF
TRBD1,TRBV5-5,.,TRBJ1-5,TGTGCCAGCAGCTTGAGGGACAGAAGCAATCAGCCCCAGCATTTT,CASSLRDRSNQPQHF
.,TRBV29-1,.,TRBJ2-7,TGCAGCGTTGACCCGGCAGGGTCGGGGTACGAGCAGTACTTC,CSVDPAGSGYEQYF
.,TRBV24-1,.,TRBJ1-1,TGTGCCACCAGTGATTTGCAACCGGGCATGAACACTGAAGCTTTCTTT,CATSDLQPGMNTEAFF
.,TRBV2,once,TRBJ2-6,TGTGCCAGCAGTGCTGGGGCCAACGTCCTGACTTTC,CASSAGANVLTF
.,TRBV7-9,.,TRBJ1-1,TGTGCCAGCAGCTTTAGCAGGACGGACACTGAAGCTTTCTTT,CASSFSRTDTEAFF
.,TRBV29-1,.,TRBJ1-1,TGCAGCGTGGAACAGGCCACTGAAGCTTTCTTT,CSVEQATEAFF
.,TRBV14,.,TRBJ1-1,TGTGCCAGCAGCCAAGTAGAAGGGTTCACTGAAGCTTTCTTT,CASSQVEGFTEAFF
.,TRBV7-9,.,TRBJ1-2,TGTGCCAGCAGTGATACGGACAGCACTATCTCCTATGGCTACACCTTC,CASSDTDSTISYGYTF
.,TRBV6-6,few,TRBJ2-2,TGTGCCAGCAGTTATGCTAGTCCCGGGGAGCTGTTTTTT,CASSYASPGELFF
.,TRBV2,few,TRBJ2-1,TGTGCCAGCAGTGCCACCGGGACTCTAGGAAATGAGCAGTTCTTC,CASSATGTLGNEQFF
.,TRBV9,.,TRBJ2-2,TGTGCCAGCAGGAGCGCCGGTCCCGGGGAGCTGTTTTTT,CASRSAGPGELFF
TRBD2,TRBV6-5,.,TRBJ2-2,TGTGCGGACGAGTGCGGGGGGGCCGGGGAGCTGTTTTTT,CADECGGAGELFF
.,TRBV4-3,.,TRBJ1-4,TGCGCCAGCAGCCAACAGGGATTTAATGAAAAACTGTTTTTT,CASSQQGFNEKLFF
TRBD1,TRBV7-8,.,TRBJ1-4,TGTGCCAGCAGCCCGATTAGGCGACAGGGCTTTAATGAAAAACTGTTTTTT,CASSPIRRQGFNEKLFF
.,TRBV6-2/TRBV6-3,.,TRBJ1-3,TGTGCCAGCAGTTACTCGGACAACTCTGGAAACACCATATATTTT,CASSYSDNSGNTIYF
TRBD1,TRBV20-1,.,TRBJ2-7,TGCAGTGCTAGTAATGATGGGACAGGAACTACCTACGAGCAGTACTTC,CSASNDGTGTTYEQYF
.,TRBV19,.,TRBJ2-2,TGTGCCAGTAGGAGCGGGACAGCTGGACGGGACACCGGGGAGCTGTTTTTT,CASRSGTAGRDTGELFF
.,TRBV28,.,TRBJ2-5,TGTGCCAGCAGTTTACTAAGCGTACAAGAGACCCAGTACTTC,CASSLLSVQETQYF
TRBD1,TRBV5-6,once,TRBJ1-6,TGTGCCAGCAGCTTGGAAGGGGGCGAGAGTAATTCACCCCTCCACTTT,CASSLEGGESNSPLHF
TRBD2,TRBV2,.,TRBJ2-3,TGTGCCAGCAGTCGGCATAGCGGGGGGGCTACAGATACGCAGTATTTT,CASSRHSGGATDTQYF
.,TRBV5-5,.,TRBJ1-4,TGTGCCAGCAGCCCGCGGGCCACTGAAAAACTGTTTTTT,CASSPRATEKLFF
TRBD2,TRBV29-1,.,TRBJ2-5,TGCAGCGTTGATCCGGGGGGAGCGACCCAGTACTTC,CSVDPGGATQYF
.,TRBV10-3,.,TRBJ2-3,TGTGCCATCAGTGTGAAACGGGGGCTTTCTAGCACAGATACGCAGTATTTT,CAISVKRGLSSTDTQYF
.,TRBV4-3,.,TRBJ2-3,TGCGCCAGCAGCCAAGACAAACTTTACAGGGACAGCACAGATACGCAGTATTTT,CASSQDKLYRDSTDTQYF
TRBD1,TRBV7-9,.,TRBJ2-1,TGTGCCAGCAGCTCCGGGACAGGGACCTACAATGAGCAGTTCTTC,CASSSGTGTYNEQFF
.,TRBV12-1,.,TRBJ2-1,TGTGCCAGCAGACACGTCGGTCGAGCGGGAGTCTACAATGAGCAGTTCTTC,CASRHVGRAGVYNEQFF
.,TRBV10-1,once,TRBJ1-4,TGCGCCAGCAGTATTATAAGGACAGAGCGAAATGAAAAACTGTTTTTT,CASSIIRTERNEKLFF
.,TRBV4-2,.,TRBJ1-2,TGTGCCAGCAGCCAAGGCCGGGCGGGCGACTATGGCTACACCTTC,CASSQGRAGDYGYTF
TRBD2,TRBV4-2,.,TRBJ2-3,TGTGCCAGCAGCCAAGATCTGGGGAGCGGGATCGCAGATACGCAGTATTTT,CASSQDLGSGIADTQYF
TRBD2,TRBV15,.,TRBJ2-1,TGTGCCACCAGCAGAGTAGAGGTAGCGGGAAGACCCTACAATGAGCAGTTCTTC,CATSRVEVAGRPYNEQFF
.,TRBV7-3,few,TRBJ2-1,TGTGCCAGCAGCCCCGCCCCGAGCTCCTACAATGAGCAGTTCTTC,CASSPAPSSYNEQFF
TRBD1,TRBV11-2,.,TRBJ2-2,TGTGCCAGCAGCTTAGAGGGGACAGGGGCCGGGGAGCTGTTTTTT,CASSLEGTGAGELFF
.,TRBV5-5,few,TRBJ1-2,TGTGCCAGCAGCTTGCAGGAGGGCTTTAGCTATGGCTACACCTTC,CASSLQEGFSYGYTF
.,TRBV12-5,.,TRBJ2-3,TGTGCTAGTGGTTTTGGCAGGGGCACAGATACGCAGTATTTT,CASGFGRGTDTQYF
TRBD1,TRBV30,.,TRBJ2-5,TGTGCCTGGACCCTACAATCGAGTGGACAGGGCGGAGAGACCCAGTACTTC,CAWTLQSSGQGGETQYF
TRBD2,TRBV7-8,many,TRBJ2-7,TGTGCCAGCAGCTTAATTAGCGGGAAATTCTACGAGCAGTACTTC,CASSLISGKFYEQYF